These 10 T cell receptor beta chains share one sample of origin, sequenced in a study of blood T cell repertoires in COVID-19. Profiling relied on immunoSEQ multiplex PCR, and the TCRdb table lists in-frame clones only, not all of them. The sample includes fewer than 50,000 clones, around 80% seen only once; the top ten take more than 25%. The sequencing input was peripheral blood. The receptors were gathered from a man in his 70s with acute or convalescent COVID-19.

The V gene is TRBV7-8, the J gene TRBJ2-1, with D perhaps matching TRBD2 (5 bases). V was clipped by 4 bases and J by 10 bases, with 11 bases between them. Germline-derived CDR1 and CDR2 are SGHVS and FQNEAQ. The CDR3 length is 12 residues. In DNA form, the CDR3 reads TGTGCCAGCAGCTACCCTCAGCGGGAGCAGTTCTTC. Amino acids: CASSYPQREQFF.

Only one count was recorded for this clone. The V and J genes are TRBV5-1 and TRBJ2-1, with 10 bases lining up with TRBD2. Germline V CDR1 and CDR2: SGHRS, YFSETQ. Trimming took 2 bases from V and 6 from J; bases not matched to a gene: 8. This CDR3 has 16 residues. CDR3 in DNA: TGCGCCAGCAGCTTCCGAGTTAGCGGGGGGTCCAATGAGCAGTTCTTC. It codes for CASSFRVSGGSNEQFF.

This sequence joins TRBV9 and TRBJ2-3; the D gene is possibly TRBD2 (6 bases). The CDR3 is 16 amino acids. The V gene lost 7 bases and the J gene lost 1 base, with 19 bases spanning the gap. Germline V gene sequence: CDR1 SGDLS, CDR2 YYNGEE. The CDR3 protein is CASRRRGSGGTDTQYF. The CDR3 coding sequence is TGTGCCAGCCGAAGGAGGGGATCGGGTGGCACAGATACGCAGTATTTT.

V and J are TRBV11-3 and TRBJ2-3; 7 bases agree with TRBD1. The CDR3 runs to 14 residues. Germline V CDR1 and CDR2: SGHNT, YENEEA. The trim removed 5 bases at V and 1 base at J, leaving 3 bases unmatched. The CDR3 reads CASSPGQGTDTQYF. The CDR3 DNA follows: TGTGCCAGCAGCCCAGGACAGGGCACAGATACGCAGTATTTT.

This chain joins TRBV27 and TRBJ2-2; TRBD1 agrees at 7 bases. The germline gives CDR1 MNHEY, CDR2 SMNVEV (reference sequence). The CDR3 is made up of 15 amino acids. V lost 6 bases and J lost 5; bases outside the gene matches: 9. DNA of the CDR3: TGTGCCAGCAGCCCACACAGGGGTGGTACCGGGGAGCTGTTTTTT. Residues: CASSPHRGGTGELFF.

This chain connects TRBV6-2 or TRBV6-3 to TRBJ2-2, with 9 bases matching TRBD2. The CDR3 runs 16 residues. Germline V gene lookup returns CDR1 MNHEY and CDR2 SVGEGT. J lost 3 bases, V lost 4 bases, and 6 bases had no gene match. For the CDR3, the DNA is TGTGCCAGCAGTTTCAAAGCGGGAGGCTACACCGGGGAGCTGTTTTTT. Amino acids: CASSFKAGGYTGELFF.

The chain employs TRBV19 and TRBJ1-2; D might be TRBD1 (5 bases). The V gene lost 8 bases and the J gene lost 0 bases, with 10 bases spanning the gap. Germline lookup yields CDR1 LNHDA and CDR2 SQIVND (reference sequence). This CDR3 has 13 residues. The CDR3 loop is CASGRGANYGYTF. DNA of the CDR3: TGTGCCAGTGGTCGGGGGGCTAACTATGGCTACACCTTC.

V and J are TRBV15 and TRBJ2-1, with 16 positions matching TRBD2. V was pared by 2 bases and J by 9 bases, with 10 bases of the junction left unmatched. The CDR3 spans 18 residues. In germline, CDR1 is LNHNV, CDR2 YYDKDF (reference sequence). CDR3 loop: CATSRSGTSGRALGEQFF. The CDR3 region has the DNA TGTGCCACCAGCAGATCCGGGACTAGCGGGAGGGCACTCGGTGAGCAGTTCTTC. The full variable domain, rest sourced from reference TRBV15 and TRBJ2-1, is DAMVIQNPRYQVTQFGKPVTLSCSQTLNHNVMYWYQQKSSQAPKLLFHYYDKDFNNEADTPDNFQSRRPNTSFCFLDIRSPGLGDTAMYLCATSRSGTSGRALGEQFFGPGTRLTVL.

The V and J genes are TRBV28 and TRBJ1-2; a possible D gene is TRBD1 (5 bases). Trimming cost V 3 bases and J 3 bases, with 11 bases left between them. Germline V gene sequence: CDR1 MDHEN, CDR2 SYDVKM. This CDR3 has 14 residues. The CDR3 DNA is TGTGCCAGCAGTTTCGGGGGGACCGACTATGGCTACACCTTC. Translated: CASSFGGTDYGYTF.

This clone occurred once. The J gene is TRBJ1-1, the V gene TRBV5-1; D uncertain. The V end was cut by 5 bases, the J end by 9 bases, with 14 bases between. The CDR3 runs to 12 residues. Germline assignment: CDR1 SGHRS and CDR2 YFSETQ. Here the CDR3 reads CASRREGNQAFF. In DNA form, the CDR3 reads TGCGCCAGCAGAAGGGAGGGAAACCAAGCTTTCTTT. Drawing the rest from reference TRBV5-1 and TRBJ1-1, the complete variable domain is KAGVTQTPRYLIKTRGQQVTLSCSPISGHRSVSWYQQTPGQGLQFLFEYFSETQRNKGNFPGRFSGRQFSNSRSEMNVSTLELGDSALYLCASRREGNQAFFGQGTRLTVV.